This T cell receptor (beta chain) was identified during a study of cytomegalovirus exposure and HLA in healthy donors. Whole-study results and caveats: Presence/absence analysis assumed near-uniform sequencing depth across donors. A reported reduction in N-insertions relative to the roughly 710-donor mean was seen in an Asian-associated ancestry cluster in a later analysis. Later, TCR association rates were found to vary by HLA locus, highest for DRB1 and lowest for HLA-C.

Worth noting for this clone: What it binds is unknown.

PCR employed 60 Vbeta and 13 Jbeta primers. Profiled with immunoSEQ multiplex PCR; TCRdb holds only in-frame clones, not every one. Of around 190,000 clones in the sample, around 80% are singletons; the top ten hold about 1.7%. The CDR3 loop spans 15 amino acids. The V and J ends lost 3 bases and 1 base respectively, with 14 bases between them. CDR1 is SGHTS and CDR2 is YDEGEE in the germline V gene. This sequence was found in a man aged 40-49 years in good health and CMV-seropositive. The chain employs TRBV5-8 and TRBJ2-7; possibly TRBD1 for D (5 bases). Sequencing was carried out using PBMCs. The CDR3 DNA sequence: TGTGCCAGCAGCTCCCAGATTGGGGCGTCCTACGAGCAGTACTTC. This sequence encodes CASSSQIGASYEQYF.